This entry is about one T cell receptor (beta chain). This entry belongs to a study of T cell changes during pregnancy in multiple sclerosis. Sequencing was performed with immunoSEQ multiplex PCR; in TCRdb, only in-frame clones are kept and a portion is missing. This sample carries roughly 76,000 clones, 85% to 95% of them seen once, and the ten largest clones take about 0.52%. This CDR3 region has 16 residues. The V gene's germline CDR1 is LGHNA and CDR2 YNFKEQ. V lost 3 bases to trimming and J lost 1 base, with 15 bases between them. This clonotype originated in a female donor with multiple sclerosis, enrolled in a pregnancy study. This chain links TRBV4-2 with TRBJ1-2; D perhaps matches TRBD1 (5 bases). The material sequenced was CD4+ T cells from peripheral blood mononuclear cells, taken in the second trimester of pregnancy. The CDR3 DNA reads TGTGCCAGCAGCCAGACCCGGGGGAACCATAACTATGGCTACACCTTC. Translated, it gives CASSQTRGNHNYGYTF.